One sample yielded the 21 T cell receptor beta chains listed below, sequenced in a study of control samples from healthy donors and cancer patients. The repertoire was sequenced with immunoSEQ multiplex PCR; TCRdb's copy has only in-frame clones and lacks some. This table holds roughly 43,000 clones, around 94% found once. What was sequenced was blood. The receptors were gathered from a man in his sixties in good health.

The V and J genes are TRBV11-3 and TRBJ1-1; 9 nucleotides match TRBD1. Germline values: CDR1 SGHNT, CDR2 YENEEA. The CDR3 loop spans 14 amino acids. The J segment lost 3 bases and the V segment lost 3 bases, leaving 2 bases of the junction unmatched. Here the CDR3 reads CASSLGQGYTEAFF. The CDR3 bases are TGTGCCAGCAGCTTGGGACAGGGTTACACTGAAGCTTTCTTT.

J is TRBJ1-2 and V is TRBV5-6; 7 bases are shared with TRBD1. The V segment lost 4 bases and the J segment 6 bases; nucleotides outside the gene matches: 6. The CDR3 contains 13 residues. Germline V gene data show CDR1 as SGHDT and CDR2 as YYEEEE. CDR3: CASSGDREDGYTF. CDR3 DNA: TGTGCCAGCAGCGGAGACAGGGAGGATGGCTACACCTTC.

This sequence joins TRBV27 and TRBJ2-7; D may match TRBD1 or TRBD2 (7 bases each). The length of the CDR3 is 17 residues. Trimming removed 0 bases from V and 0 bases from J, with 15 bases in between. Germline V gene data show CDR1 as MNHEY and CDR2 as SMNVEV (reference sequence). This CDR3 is CASSLSWGGGLSYEQYF. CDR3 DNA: TGTGCCAGCAGTTTATCGTGGGGAGGGGGCCTCTCCTACGAGCAGTACTTC.

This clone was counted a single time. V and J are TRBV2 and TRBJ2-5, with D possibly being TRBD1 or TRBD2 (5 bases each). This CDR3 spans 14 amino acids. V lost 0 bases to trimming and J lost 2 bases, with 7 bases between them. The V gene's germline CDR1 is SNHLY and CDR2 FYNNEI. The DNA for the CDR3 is TGTGCCAGCAGTGAAGCGGGGGTACAAGAGACCCAGTACTTC. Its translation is CASSEAGVQETQYF. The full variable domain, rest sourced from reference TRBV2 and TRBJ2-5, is EPEVTQTPSHQVTQMGQEVILRCVPISNHLYFYWYRQILGQKVEFLVSFYNNEISEKSEIFDDQFSVERPDGSNFTLKIRSTKLEDSAMYFCASSEAGVQETQYFGPGTRLLVL.

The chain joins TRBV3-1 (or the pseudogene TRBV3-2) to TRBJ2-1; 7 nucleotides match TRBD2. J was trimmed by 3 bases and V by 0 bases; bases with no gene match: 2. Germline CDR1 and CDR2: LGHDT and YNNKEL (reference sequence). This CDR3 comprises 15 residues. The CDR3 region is CASSQDSSGYNEQFF. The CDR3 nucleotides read TGTGCCAGCAGCCAAGATTCTAGCGGCTACAATGAGCAGTTCTTC.

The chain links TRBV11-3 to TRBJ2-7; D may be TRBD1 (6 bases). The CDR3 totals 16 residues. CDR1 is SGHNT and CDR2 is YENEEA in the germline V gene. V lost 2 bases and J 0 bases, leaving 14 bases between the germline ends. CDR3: CASSLISGVHSYEQYF. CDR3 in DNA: TGTGCCAGCAGCTTAATTTCAGGGGTCCACTCCTACGAGCAGTACTTC.

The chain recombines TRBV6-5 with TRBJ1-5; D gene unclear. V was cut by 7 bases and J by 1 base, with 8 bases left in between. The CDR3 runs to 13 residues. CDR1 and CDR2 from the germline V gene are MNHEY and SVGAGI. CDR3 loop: CASKQISNQPQHF. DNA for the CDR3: TGTGCCAGCAAGCAGATAAGCAATCAGCCCCAGCATTTT.

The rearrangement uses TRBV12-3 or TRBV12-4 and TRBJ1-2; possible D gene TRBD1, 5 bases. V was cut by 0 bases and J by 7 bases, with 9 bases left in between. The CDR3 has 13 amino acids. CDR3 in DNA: TGTGCCAGCAGTTTAGCACGGGGCGGTGGCTACACCTTC. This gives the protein CASSLARGGGYTF.

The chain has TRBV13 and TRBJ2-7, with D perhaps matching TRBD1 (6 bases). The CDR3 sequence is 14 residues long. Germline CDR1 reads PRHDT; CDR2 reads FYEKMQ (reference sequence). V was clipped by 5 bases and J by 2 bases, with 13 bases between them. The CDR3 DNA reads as TGTGCCAGCAGCCTTAGGGGGAAGCCCTACGAGCAGTACTTC. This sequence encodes CASSLRGKPYEQYF.

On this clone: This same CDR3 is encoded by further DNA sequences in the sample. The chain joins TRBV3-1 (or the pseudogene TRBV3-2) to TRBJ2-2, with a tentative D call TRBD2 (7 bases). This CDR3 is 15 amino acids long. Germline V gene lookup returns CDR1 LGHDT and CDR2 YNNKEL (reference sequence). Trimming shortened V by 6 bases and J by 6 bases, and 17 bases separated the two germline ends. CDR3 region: CASSPRGAGAGELFF. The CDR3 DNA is TGTGCCAGCAGTCCACGGGGGGCCGGGGCCGGGGAGCTGTTTTTT.

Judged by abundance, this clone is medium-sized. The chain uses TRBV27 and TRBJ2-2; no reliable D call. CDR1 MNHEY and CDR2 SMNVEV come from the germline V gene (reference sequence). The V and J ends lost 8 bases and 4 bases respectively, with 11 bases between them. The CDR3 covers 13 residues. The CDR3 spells CASRRLITGELFF. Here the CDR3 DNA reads TGTGCCAGCCGCCGACTTATCACCGGGGAGCTGTTTTTT.

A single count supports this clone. CDR3 bases: TGTGCCATCAGCGGCCGTCCCGAATTACCCTACAATGAGCAGTTCTTC. It translates to CAISGRPELPYNEQFF. This chain joins TRBV10-3 and TRBJ2-1, with unresolved D. CDR3 length: 16 residues. CDR1 and CDR2 from the germline V gene are ENHRY and SYGVKD. V gave up 6 bases and J gave up 2 bases, with 17 bases separating them.

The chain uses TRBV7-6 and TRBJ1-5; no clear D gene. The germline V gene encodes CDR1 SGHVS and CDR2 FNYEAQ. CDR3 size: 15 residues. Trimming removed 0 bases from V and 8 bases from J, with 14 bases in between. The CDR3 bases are TGTGCCAGCAGCTTAGCGGGTGACGGGTTGGAGCCCCAGCATTTT. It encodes CASSLAGDGLEPQHF. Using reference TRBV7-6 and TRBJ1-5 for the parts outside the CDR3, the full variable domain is GAGVSQSPRYKVTKRGQDVALRCDPISGHVSLYWYRQALGQGPEFLTYFNYEAQQDKSGLPNDRFSAERPEGSISTLTIQRTEQRDSAMYRCASSLAGDGLEPQHFGDGTRLSIL.

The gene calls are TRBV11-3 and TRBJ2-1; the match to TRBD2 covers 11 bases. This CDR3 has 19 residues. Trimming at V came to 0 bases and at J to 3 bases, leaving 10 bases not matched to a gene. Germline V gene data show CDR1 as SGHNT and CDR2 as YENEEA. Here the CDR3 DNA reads TGTGCCAGCAGCTTAGATCCGGAACTAGCGGGAGCCATCTACAATGAGCAGTTCTTC. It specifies CASSLDPELAGAIYNEQFF. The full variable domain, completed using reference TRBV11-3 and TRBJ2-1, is EAGVVQSPRYKIIEKKQPVAFWCNPISGHNTLYWYLQNLGQGPELLIRYENEEAVDDSQLPKDRFSAERLKGVDSTLKIQPAELGDSAVYLCASSLDPELAGAIYNEQFFGPGTRLTVL.

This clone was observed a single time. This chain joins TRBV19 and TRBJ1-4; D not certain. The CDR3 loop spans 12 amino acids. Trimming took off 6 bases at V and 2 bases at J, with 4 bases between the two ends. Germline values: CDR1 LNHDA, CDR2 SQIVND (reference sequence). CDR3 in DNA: TGTGCCAGTAGAAGTACTAATGAAAAACTGTTTTTT. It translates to CASRSTNEKLFF.

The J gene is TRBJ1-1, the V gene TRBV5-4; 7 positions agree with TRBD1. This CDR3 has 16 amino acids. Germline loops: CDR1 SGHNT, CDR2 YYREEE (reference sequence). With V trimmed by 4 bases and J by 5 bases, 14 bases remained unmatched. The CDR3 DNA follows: TGTGCCAGCAGCCAGGCTTCTAGGGGGCGAAGGACTGAAGCTTTCTTT. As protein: CASSQASRGRRTEAFF.

The CDR3: CASSQGVNTEAFF. The CDR3 bases are TGTGCCAGCTCCCAGGGGGTGAACACTGAAGCTTTCTTT. The V call is TRBV18, the J call TRBJ1-1, with 7 bases lining up with TRBD1. This CDR3 has 13 amino acids. Germline V lookup: CDR1 KGHSH, CDR2 LQKENI. Trimming cost V 6 bases and J 0 bases; bases outside gene matches: 1.

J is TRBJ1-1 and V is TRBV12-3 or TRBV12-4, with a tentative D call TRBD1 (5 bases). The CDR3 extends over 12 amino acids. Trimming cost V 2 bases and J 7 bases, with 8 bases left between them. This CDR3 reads CASSLLQGEAFF. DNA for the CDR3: TGTGCCAGCAGTTTACTGCAGGGTGAAGCTTTCTTT.

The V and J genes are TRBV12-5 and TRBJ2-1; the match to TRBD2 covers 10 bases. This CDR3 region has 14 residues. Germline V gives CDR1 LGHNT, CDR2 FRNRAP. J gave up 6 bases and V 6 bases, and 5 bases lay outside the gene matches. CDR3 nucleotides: TGTGCTAGTGGGGGTGGACTAGCGGCCAATGAGCAGTTCTTC. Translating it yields CASGGGLAANEQFF.

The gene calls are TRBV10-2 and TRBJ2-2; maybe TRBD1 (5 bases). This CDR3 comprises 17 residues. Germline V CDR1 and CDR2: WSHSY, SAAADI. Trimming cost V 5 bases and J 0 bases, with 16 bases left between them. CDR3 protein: CASSRLKGRANTGELFF. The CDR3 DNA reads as TGCGCCAGCAGTCGATTGAAGGGGCGCGCGAACACCGGGGAGCTGTTTTTT.

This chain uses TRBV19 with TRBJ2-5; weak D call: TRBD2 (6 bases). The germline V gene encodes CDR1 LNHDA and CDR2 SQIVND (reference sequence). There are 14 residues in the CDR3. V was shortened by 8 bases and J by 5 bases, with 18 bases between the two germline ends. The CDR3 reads CASGLNGLVETQYF. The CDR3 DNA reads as TGTGCCAGTGGACTAAACGGTCTTGTTGAGACCCAGTACTTC. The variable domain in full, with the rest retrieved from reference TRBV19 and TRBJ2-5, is DGGITQSPKYLFRKEGQNVTLSCEQNLNHDAMYWYRQDPGQGLRLIYYSQIVNDFQKGDIAEGYSVSREKKESFPLTVTSAQKNPTAFYLCASGLNGLVETQYFGPGTRLLVL.